This TCR beta chain derives from a study of monozygotic twins with inflammatory bowel disease. TCRdb re-called the 5' RACE reads, yielding one record per CDR3 amino acid sequence without DNA. The sample table includes fewer than 400,000 distinct CDR3 sequences. Overall study findings and caveats: Repertoire similarity did not separate concordant from discordant twins, possibly from limited power. Different T cell subtypes could not be distinguished. Results did not support any single strong IBD-associated signal or clonotype.

The template was total RNA from whole blood, with no T cell sorting. To note about this clonotype: Its antigen is not known.

The sample comprised blood. The source of this sequence is a human donor with ulcerative colitis or Crohn's disease, or a healthy co-twin of an affected twin (not recorded which).

CDR3 residues: CASSQRVWQGAEAFF. The chain carries TRBV3-1 and TRBJ1-1; TCRdb lists TRBD1, though no DNA is available to test this call. Germline CDR1 reads LGHDT; CDR2 reads YNNKEL (reference sequence). CDR3 length: 15 amino acids.